What follows are 2 T cell receptor beta chains derived from one specimen sequenced in a study of T-cell memory formation after mild COVID-19. MiXCR, applied by TCRdb to the 5' RACE reads, yields one record per CDR3 protein. The sample carries some 290,000 distinct CDR3 sequences, 16% recorded once. The sample consisted of PBMCs or a T cell subset sorted from them (not recorded which). Every receptor here comes from a man younger than 35 who had mild COVID-19 (a few samples of this study predate the infection). Cell type and time point are not known.

A few counts support this clonotype. V is TRBV9 and J is TRBJ2-3, with D perhaps being TRBD1 or TRBD2 (5 bases each). Germline assignment: CDR1 SGDLS and CDR2 YYNGEE. V was trimmed by 1 base and J by 6 bases, leaving 9 bases between them. There are 13 residues in the CDR3. CDR3 DNA sequence: TGTGCCAGCAGCGTATACGGGGCGGATACGCAGTATTTT. Encoded protein: CASSVYGADTQYF.

The rearrangement links TRBV6-6 to TRBJ1-1; D remains ambiguous. This CDR3 is 12 amino acids long. V lost 8 bases and J 3 bases, leaving 10 bases between the germline ends. Germline values: CDR1 MNHNY, CDR2 SVGAGI (reference sequence). The CDR3 spells CASGLWDTEAFF. The CDR3 DNA is TGTGCCAGCGGCCTCTGGGACACTGAAGCTTTCTTT.